This paragraph reports one T cell receptor (beta chain). This record belongs to a study of T cell changes during pregnancy in multiple sclerosis. The germline V gene has CDR1 SEHNR and CDR2 FQNEAQ (reference sequence). This CDR3 spans 16 amino acids. The J segment lost 4 bases and the V segment lost 5 bases, leaving 10 bases of the junction unmatched. The repertoire was sequenced with immunoSEQ multiplex PCR; TCRdb's copy has only in-frame clones and lacks some. This sample has some 140,000 clones, with about 96% found just once. The receptor was isolated from a female donor with multiple sclerosis, enrolled in a pregnancy study. The sequencing here drew on peripheral blood, taken after pregnancy. The chain recombines TRBV7-9 with TRBJ1-4; 7 bases match TRBD1. CDR3: CASSILGGAGNEKLFF. CDR3 nucleotides: TGTGCCAGCAGCATCCTAGGGGGCGCGGGTAATGAAAAACTGTTTTTT.